This TCR beta chain was sequenced during a study of T cells expressing NK-cell markers. The CDR3 loop spans 15 amino acids. TCRdb reprocessed the 5' RACE reads and reports one entry per CDR3 protein, with no DNA. The repertoire shows 300,000 or so distinct CDR3 sequences; the top ten hold roughly 4.2%. The chain recombines TRBV12-3 or TRBV12-4 with TRBJ2-2; absent DNA, TCRdb's TRBD1 call cannot be checked. The source material was blood T cells: a sorted CD56 or NKG2C T cell subset, CD4+ or CD8+ T cells, or bulk PBMC T cells (not recorded which). This TCR came from a woman aged 18-70 years in good health. This chain's CDR3 is CASEGAGWSAGELFF.